This entry is about one TCR beta chain. This same CDR3 is encoded by further DNA sequences in the sample. CDR1 SGHVS and CDR2 FQNEAQ come from the germline V gene. There are 14 residues in the CDR3. V was cut by 0 bases and J by 5 bases, with 10 bases left in between. The data belong to a study of immune evolution from preneoplasia to lung adenocarcinoma. The data were produced by immunoSEQ multiplex PCR, yet TCRdb's version contains in-frame clones alone and is incomplete. This sample carries approximately 4,900 clones, under 80% of them seen once, and the ten largest clones take under 8.5%. J is TRBJ2-5 and V is TRBV7-8; D is uncertain. Sequenced input: FFPE minimally invasive lung adenocarcinoma tissue. The clonotype originates from a person aged 70 to 80 with lung adenocarcinoma. The CDR3 DNA follows: TGTGCCAGCAGCTTAGCGGAAGCATTTGAGACCCAGTACTTC. Its translation is CASSLAEAFETQYF. The full variable domain, its missing parts supplied by reference TRBV7-8 and TRBJ2-5, is GAGVSQSPRYKVAKRGQDVALRCDPISGHVSLFWYQQALGQGPEFLTYFQNEAQLDKSGLPSDRFFAERPEGSVSTLKIQRTQQEDSAVYLCASSLAEAFETQYFGPGTRLLVL.